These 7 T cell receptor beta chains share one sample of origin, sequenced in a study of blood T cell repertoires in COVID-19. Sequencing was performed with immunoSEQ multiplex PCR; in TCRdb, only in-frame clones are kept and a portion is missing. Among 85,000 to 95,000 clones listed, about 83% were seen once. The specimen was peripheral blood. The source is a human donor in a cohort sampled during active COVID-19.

The CDR3 loop is CASSVGRFGQGVTIYF. The CDR3 DNA follows: TGTGCCAGCAGCGTGGGGAGATTCGGACAGGGGGTTACCATATATTTT. The V and J genes are TRBV9 and TRBJ1-3, with 10 bases lining up with TRBD1. The CDR3 runs 16 residues. From germline, CDR1 is SGDLS and CDR2 YYNGEE. Trimming cost V 2 bases and J 10 bases; bases outside gene matches: 12.

Here the CDR3 DNA reads TGCAGCGTTGAAATAGGGGGCGTCGGAAACACCATATATTTT. Its protein is CSVEIGGVGNTIYF. V is TRBV29-1 and J is TRBJ1-3; 7 bases map to TRBD1. Trimming cost V 2 bases and J 4 bases; bases outside gene matches: 5. CDR1 and CDR2 (germline): SQVTM, ANQGSEA. The CDR3 sequence is 14 residues long.

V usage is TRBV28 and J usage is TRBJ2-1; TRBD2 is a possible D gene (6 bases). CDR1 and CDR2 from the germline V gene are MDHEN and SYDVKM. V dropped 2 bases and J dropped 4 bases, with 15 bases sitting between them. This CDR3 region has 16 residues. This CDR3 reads CASSLTVAALYNEQFF. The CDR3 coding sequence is TGTGCCAGCAGTTTAACGGTAGCGGCCTTATACAATGAGCAGTTCTTC.

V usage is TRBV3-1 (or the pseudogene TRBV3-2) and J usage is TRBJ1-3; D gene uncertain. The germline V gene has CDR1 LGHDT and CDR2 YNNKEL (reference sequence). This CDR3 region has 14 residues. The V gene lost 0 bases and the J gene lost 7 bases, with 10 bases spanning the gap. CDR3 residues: CASSQDTGPNTIYF. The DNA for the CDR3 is TGTGCCAGCAGCCAAGATACGGGTCCCAACACCATATATTTT.

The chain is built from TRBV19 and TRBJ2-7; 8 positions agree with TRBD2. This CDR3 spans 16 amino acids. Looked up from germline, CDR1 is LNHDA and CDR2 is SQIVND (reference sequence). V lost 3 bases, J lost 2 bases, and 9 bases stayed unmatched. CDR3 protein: CASSIGIAGLPYEQYF. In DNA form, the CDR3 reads TGTGCCAGTAGTATTGGGATAGCGGGACTTCCCTACGAGCAGTACTTC.

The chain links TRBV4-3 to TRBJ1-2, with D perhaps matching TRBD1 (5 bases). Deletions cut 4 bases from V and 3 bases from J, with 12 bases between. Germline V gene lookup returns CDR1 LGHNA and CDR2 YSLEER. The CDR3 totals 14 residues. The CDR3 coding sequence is TGCGCCAGCAGCCCCCCCGGCAGGGACTATGGCTACACCTTC. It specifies CASSPPGRDYGYTF.

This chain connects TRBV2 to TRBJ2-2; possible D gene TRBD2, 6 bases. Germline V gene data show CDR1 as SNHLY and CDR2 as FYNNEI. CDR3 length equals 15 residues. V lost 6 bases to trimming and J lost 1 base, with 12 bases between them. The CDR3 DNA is TGTGCCAGCAGCCCCGGGACTCGGAACACCGGGGAGCTGTTTTTT. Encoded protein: CASSPGTRNTGELFF.